What follows are 32 T cell receptor beta chains derived from one specimen sequenced in a study of control samples from healthy donors and cancer patients. TCRdb keeps only in-frame clones here, not all; method: immunoSEQ multiplex PCR. The table lists just over 150,000 clones, 94% of them singletons. The specimen was blood. The receptors were gathered from a woman between 35 and 50 years old in good health.

The chain links TRBV3-1 (or the pseudogene TRBV3-2) to TRBJ2-7; D is undetermined. CDR3 length equals 14 residues. Germline CDR1 is LGHDT and CDR2 is YNNKEL (reference sequence). V lost 5 bases, J lost 3 bases, and 14 bases lay in between. The chain's CDR3 is CASSYGVGGYEQYF. The CDR3 DNA reads as TGTGCCAGCAGCTACGGAGTGGGCGGCTACGAGCAGTACTTC.

CDR3 protein: CASSVGTSYEQYF. As DNA, the CDR3 is TGTGCCAGCAGCGTCGGGACCTCCTACGAGCAGTACTTC. This sequence joins TRBV5-6 and TRBJ2-7; D possibly matches TRBD1 or TRBD2 (5 bases each). Germline-derived CDR1 and CDR2 are SGHDT and YYEEEE. V lost 4 bases to trimming and J lost 0 bases, with 8 bases between them. The CDR3 is 13 residues long. Filled out from reference TRBV5-6 and TRBJ2-7, the complete variable domain reads DAGVTQSPTHLIKTRGQQVTLRCSPKSGHDTVSWYQQALGQGPQFIFQYYEEEERQRGNFPDRFSGHQFPNYSSELNVNALLLGDSALYLCASSVGTSYEQYFGPGTRLTVT.

This clone has just one count. The genes are TRBV11-3 and TRBJ2-3; D ambiguous. Germline V CDR1 and CDR2: SGHNT, YENEEA. Trimming took off 0 bases at V and 1 base at J, with 2 bases between the two ends. The CDR3 covers 13 residues. The chain's CDR3 is CASSLEGTDTQYF. The CDR3 region has the DNA TGTGCCAGCAGCTTAGAAGGCACAGATACGCAGTATTTT.

This clone was recorded only once. V is TRBV7-7 and J is TRBJ2-3; weak D call: TRBD2 (6 bases). V was cut by 1 base and J by 0 bases, with 8 bases left in between. The CDR3 consists of 15 residues. Germline V lookup: CDR1 SSHAT, CDR2 FNYEAQ (reference sequence). For the CDR3, the DNA is TGTGCCAGCAGCTTAGGGGGGGTTAGCACAGATACGCAGTATTTT. This codes for CASSLGGVSTDTQYF.

The count of this clone is one. This chain joins TRBV4-1 and TRBJ1-6; no clear D gene. Germline CDR1 MGHRA, CDR2 YSYEKL. Trimming took off 1 base at V and 0 bases at J, with 7 bases between the two ends. The CDR3 spans 16 residues. CDR3: CASSQAGNSYNSPLHF. Here the CDR3 DNA reads TGCGCCAGCAGCCAAGCAGGAAACTCCTATAATTCACCCCTCCACTTT.

The rearrangement links TRBV4-3 to TRBJ1-1; possible D gene TRBD1, 6 bases. This CDR3 has 17 residues. Trimming left V 1 base short and J 3 bases short, with 18 bases between. Germline V gene sequence: CDR1 LGHNA, CDR2 YSLEER. The CDR3 DNA reads TGCGCCAGCAGCCAAGGAGGAATTTCGACAGGCCACACTGAAGCTTTCTTT. As protein: CASSQGGISTGHTEAFF.

This clone was observed many times. This chain joins TRBV29-1 and TRBJ1-6; D is unresolved. The CDR3 has 14 amino acids. V lost 3 bases to trimming and J lost 7 bases, with 13 bases between them. Germline V CDR1 and CDR2: SQVTM, ANQGSEA. In DNA form, the CDR3 reads TGCAGCGTTGAGACGAGGCAAAAAAATTCACCCCTCCACTTT. Translated: CSVETRQKNSPLHF.

This sequence joins TRBV9 and TRBJ1-2, with a possible D match to TRBD1 (5 bases). This CDR3 has 14 amino acids. CDR1 and CDR2 from the germline V gene are SGDLS and YYNGEE. Trimming removed 4 bases at V and 8 bases at J, with 18 bases between. This CDR3 reads CASSPRLDSIGYTF. The CDR3 coding sequence is TGTGCCAGCAGCCCCCGCCTAGACAGTATAGGCTACACCTTC.

This clone was seen a few times. Distinct nucleotide sequences in the sample also encode this CDR3. The genes are TRBV7-2 and TRBJ1-3; perhaps TRBD1 as D (5 bases). CDR1 is SGHTA, CDR2 FQGNSA, per germline. Trimming took off 5 bases at V and 3 bases at J, with 14 bases between the two ends. The CDR3 spans 15 residues. CDR3 nucleotide sequence: TGTGCCAGCAGCCCAGACAGTCGGAGTGGAAACACCATATATTTT. Protein sequence: CASSPDSRSGNTIYF.

The rearrangement joins TRBV21-1 to TRBJ1-6; the table calls TRBD1, which could not be checked here. TRBV21-1 is a listed pseudogene. The CDR3 covers 18 residues. In nucleotides, the CDR3 is TGTGCCAGCAGCAAAAGGGGGTTAGGGGGAAGGTTTGATTCACCCCTCCACTTT. Protein: CASSKRGLGGRFDSPLHF.

The rearrangement uses TRBV5-5 and TRBJ1-5; D gene unclear. The ends were cut back, 2 bases at V and 0 bases at J, with 9 bases in the middle. Germline CDR1 reads SGHKS; CDR2 reads YYEKEE (reference sequence). The CDR3 spans 15 residues. The CDR3 region has the DNA TGTGCCAGCAGCTTATACATCGATAGCAATCAGCCCCAGCATTTT. Protein product: CASSLYIDSNQPQHF.

The chain has TRBV7-2 and TRBJ1-6; D is unresolved. Germline CDR1 is SGHTA and CDR2 is FQGNSA. The ends were cut back, 3 bases at V and 7 bases at J, with 10 bases in the middle. The CDR3 loop spans 14 amino acids. CDR3 DNA sequence: TGTGCCAGCAGCTTCGTTTCGAGAAATTCACCCCTCCACTTT. It yields the protein CASSFVSRNSPLHF.

V and J are TRBV24-1 and TRBJ2-1; D is perhaps TRBD1 (5 bases). This CDR3 contains 14 residues. CDR1 and CDR2 (germline): KGHDR, SFDVKD. Between the trimmed V and J ends, which lost 8 bases and 4 bases, there was a span of 14 bases. The CDR3 spells CATMGGASYNEQFF. The CDR3 DNA reads as TGTGCCACCATGGGTGGGGCGTCGTACAATGAGCAGTTCTTC.

The rearrangement joins TRBV6-5 to TRBJ1-2; 7 nucleotides align to TRBD1. The CDR3 has 14 amino acids. Per germline, CDR1 MNHEY and CDR2 SVGAGI. J lost 4 bases, V lost 10 bases, and 12 bases had no gene match. The chain's CDR3 is CATLTQAGGYGYTF. CDR3 in DNA: TGTGCCACCCTCACCCAGGCAGGGGGCTATGGCTACACCTTC.

This rearrangement joins TRBV5-1 to TRBJ1-1, with D maybe TRBD1 (5 bases). Between the trimmed V and J ends, which lost 6 bases and 0 bases, there was a span of 18 bases. In germline, CDR1 is SGHRS, CDR2 YFSETQ. CDR3 length: 16 residues. The CDR3 is CASTVEGNRLNTEAFF. CDR3 DNA sequence: TGCGCCAGCACGGTTGAGGGGAACAGGCTGAACACTGAAGCTTTCTTT.

The rearrangement joins TRBV18 to TRBJ1-1; D is possibly TRBD1 (5 bases). Per the germline V gene, CDR1 is KGHSH and CDR2 is LQKENI. This CDR3 is 16 amino acids long. With 9 bases removed from V and 3 bases from J, the gap between germline ends came to 23 bases. CDR3 coding DNA: TGTGCCAGTTCTGGGGCCGGGCTTCGCTCTTACACTGAAGCTTTCTTT. This sequence encodes CASSGAGLRSYTEAFF.

The rearrangement joins TRBV4-3 to TRBJ1-2; maybe TRBD1 (5 bases). The CDR3 extends over 14 amino acids. Germline CDR1 is LGHNA and CDR2 is YSLEER. The V end was cut by 4 bases, the J end by 8 bases, with 17 bases between. CDR3 sequence (DNA): TGCGCCAGCAGCCCAATCCCCGCAGGGAAGGGCTACACCTTC. The encoded protein is CASSPIPAGKGYTF.

This clone came up once. The chain carries TRBV29-1 and TRBJ1-2, with a weak D call TRBD1 (6 bases). The CDR3 spans 12 residues. V was clipped by 7 bases and J by 2 bases, with 11 bases between them. Germline V lookup: CDR1 SQVTM, CDR2 ANQGSEA. As DNA, the CDR3 is TGCAGCGGAACAGGGACAAACTATGGCTACACCTTC. Its protein is CSGTGTNYGYTF. Full variable domain (remainder filled in from reference TRBV29-1 and TRBJ1-2): SAVISQKPSRDICQRGTSLTIQCQVDSQVTMMFWYRQQPGQSLTLIATANQGSEATYESGFVIDKFPISRPNLTFSTLTVSNMSPEDSSIYLCSGTGTNYGYTFGSGTRLTVV.

The chain recombines TRBV28 with TRBJ2-7, with 8 bases matching TRBD1. Germline V gene data show CDR1 as MDHEN and CDR2 as SYDVKM. J was trimmed by 4 bases and V by 3 bases; bases with no gene match: 5. The CDR3 length is 14 residues. CDR3 DNA: TGTGCCAGCAGTTTCAACAGGGGGGAATACGAGCAGTACTTC. This gives the protein CASSFNRGEYEQYF.

The V call is TRBV18, the J call TRBJ1-1; D ambiguous. Germline CDR1 and CDR2: KGHSH and LQKENI. The CDR3 totals 12 residues. The V and J ends lost 3 bases and 8 bases respectively, with 10 bases between them. The CDR3 sequence: CASSPFLSEAFF. The CDR3 DNA sequence: TGTGCCAGCTCACCTTTCCTTTCGGAAGCTTTCTTT.

The chain links TRBV7-9 to TRBJ1-2; D not certain. Trimming cost V 1 base and J 3 bases, with 12 bases left between them. This CDR3 region has 15 residues. Germline CDR1 is SEHNR and CDR2 is FQNEAQ (reference sequence). The CDR3 loop reads CASSLGLQPHYGYTF. The DNA for the CDR3 is TGTGCCAGCAGCTTAGGTCTGCAACCCCACTATGGCTACACCTTC.

The genes are TRBV20-1 and TRBJ1-1; 7 nucleotides agree with TRBD1. The CDR3 has 11 amino acids. The ends lost 6 bases at V and 6 bases at J; junction bases unmatched: 4. Germline CDR1 is DFQATT and CDR2 is SNEGSKA (reference sequence). CDR3 residues: CSARTGSEAFF. CDR3 sequence (DNA): TGCAGTGCAAGGACAGGCTCTGAAGCTTTCTTT.

This clone was recorded only once. The CDR3 sequence: CASSNEGFTEAFF. In nucleotides, the CDR3 is TGTGCCAGTAGCAACGAGGGGTTCACTGAAGCTTTCTTT. The chain is built from TRBV19 and TRBJ1-1; D is possibly TRBD1 (5 bases). Trimming took off 6 bases at V and 4 bases at J, with 12 bases between the two ends. This CDR3 contains 13 residues. Germline V CDR1 and CDR2: LNHDA, SQIVND (reference sequence).

The rearrangement joins TRBV7-2 to TRBJ2-2; 7 bases map to TRBD2. The CDR3 is 16 amino acids. Per the germline V gene, CDR1 is SGHTA and CDR2 is FQGNSA. V lost 5 bases to trimming and J lost 4 bases; unmatched junction nucleotides: 10. CDR3 DNA: TGTGCCAGCAGCCTAGGGGCGGGGGTTGGCACCGGGGAGCTGTTTTTT. This translates into CASSLGAGVGTGELFF.

The genes are TRBV6-5 and TRBJ1-4, with TRBD1 matching over 7 bases. Germline V lookup: CDR1 MNHEY, CDR2 SVGAGI. The V and J ends lost 6 bases and 5 bases, in that order; junction bases with no gene match: 6. This CDR3 region has 14 residues. The CDR3 DNA reads as TGTGCCAGCAGCAACAGGGGAAGAAATGAAAAACTGTTTTTT. This gives the protein CASSNRGRNEKLFF.

This chain uses TRBV14 with TRBJ2-2, with 12 bases fitting TRBD2. The J segment lost 5 bases and the V segment lost 0 bases, leaving 7 bases of the junction unmatched. Germline CDR1 is SGHDN and CDR2 is FVKESK. The CDR3 length is 18 residues. Here the CDR3 reads CASSQDRLAGAWTGELFF. The CDR3 DNA reads as TGTGCCAGCAGCCAAGATCGACTAGCGGGGGCGTGGACCGGGGAGCTGTTTTTT.

DNA for the CDR3: TGTGCCAGCAGGTCGAACACCGGGGAGCTGTTTTTT. Its protein is CASRSNTGELFF. The chain recombines TRBV7-3 with TRBJ2-2; D gene ambiguous. V was pared by 6 bases and J by 0 bases, with 2 bases between. From germline, CDR1 is SGHTA and CDR2 FQGTGA. This CDR3 contains 12 residues.

The chain uses TRBV2 and TRBJ2-5, with D possibly called TRBD1 or TRBD2 (5 bases each). Germline V gene lookup returns CDR1 SNHLY and CDR2 FYNNEI. This CDR3 region has 13 residues. Trimming cost V 5 bases and J 3 bases, with 10 bases left between them. Written as DNA, the CDR3 is TGTGCCAGCAGTCGGGACGGGGAAGAGACCCAGTACTTC. It yields the protein CASSRDGEETQYF.

The chain carries TRBV11-2 and TRBJ2-5; 7 nucleotides align to TRBD2. Looked up from germline, CDR1 is SGHAT and CDR2 is FQNNGV. Unmatched junction bases numbered 11, after V lost 8 bases and J lost 5 bases. The CDR3 loop spans 14 amino acids. As DNA, the CDR3 is TGTGCCAGCTCCCTAGTCTCGGGAGGCGAGACCCAGTACTTC. Its protein is CASSLVSGGETQYF.

The genes are TRBV23-1 and TRBJ2-7; D possibly corresponds to TRBD2 (5 bases). TRBV23-1 is flagged as an ORF with uncertain function. The CDR3 extends over 13 amino acids. The V end was cut by 4 bases, the J end by 9 bases, with 16 bases between. The CDR3, as DNA: TGCGCCAGCAGTCGAGGACTGGGCTTAGTGCAGTACTTC. Encoded protein: CASSRGLGLVQYF.

V and J are TRBV9 and TRBJ1-3; possibly TRBD1 for D (6 bases). Germline V CDR1 and CDR2: SGDLS, YYNGEE. This CDR3 region has 14 residues. The germline V and J ends were trimmed by 2 bases and 8 bases, with 14 bases remaining between them. CDR3 DNA: TGTGCCAGCAGCGTGACAGGCTTGGGGGACACCATATATTTT. It codes for CASSVTGLGDTIYF. Combining the CDR3 with reference TRBV9 and TRBJ1-3 gives the whole variable domain DSGVTQTPKHLITATGQRVTLRCSPRSGDLSVYWYQQSLDQGLQFLIQYYNGEERAKGNILERFSAQQFPDLHSELNLSSLELGDSALYFCASSVTGLGDTIYFGEGSWLTVV.

V gene TRBV12-5 combines with J gene TRBJ2-5; D could derive from TRBD1 or TRBD2 (5 bases each). The CDR3 is made up of 14 amino acids. V was pared by 0 bases and J by 5 bases, with 10 bases between. The germline V gene encodes CDR1 LGHNT and CDR2 FRNRAP. The CDR3 loop is CASGLVLGEETQYF. The CDR3 nucleotides read TGTGCTAGTGGTTTGGTGTTGGGGGAGGAGACCCAGTACTTC.